This TCR beta chain was sequenced in a study of blood T cell repertoires in COVID-19. Study-level background: Donors in the United States, Italy and Spain gave samples during acute or convalescent COVID-19.

Profiled with immunoSEQ multiplex PCR; TCRdb holds only in-frame clones, not every one. Altogether 25,000 or so clones are present, 85% to 90% being singletons, with the ten largest covering 2.8%. CDR3 length: 13 residues. CDR1 is GTSNPN, CDR2 SVGIG, per germline (reference sequence). V was cut by 2 bases and J by 2 bases, with 9 bases left in between. This receptor was taken from a human donor in a cohort sampled during active COVID-19. This chain links TRBV30 with TRBJ2-5; tentatively, D is TRBD1 (7 bases). Sequencing was done on a sample of peripheral blood. CDR3 protein: CAWSQGGQETQYF. The CDR3 nucleotides read TGTGCCTGGAGTCAGGGGGGTCAAGAGACCCAGTACTTC.